This passage covers 10 T cell receptor beta chains from one sample sequenced in a study of cytomegalovirus exposure and HLA in healthy donors. Profiling relied on immunoSEQ multiplex PCR, and the TCRdb table lists in-frame clones only, not all of them. The top ten clones hold less than 0.4% of a sample with some 250,000 clones, around 87% of them seen once. Material for sequencing was PBMCs. These receptors were obtained from a woman aged 18-35 years in good health and CMV-seronegative.

The chain has TRBV4-1 and TRBJ1-1, with D perhaps matching TRBD1 (5 bases). CDR1 and CDR2 (germline): MGHRA, YSYEKL. This CDR3 comprises 14 residues. V was shortened by 3 bases and J by 2 bases, with 10 bases between the two germline ends. CDR3 residues: CASSQIDSNTEAFF. DNA for the CDR3: TGCGCCAGCAGCCAGATCGACAGTAACACTGAAGCTTTCTTT.

This chain uses TRBV7-2 with TRBJ1-1; a weak D match, TRBD1 (6 bases). From germline, CDR1 is SGHTA and CDR2 FQGNSA. This CDR3 is built from 16 residues. V shed 2 bases and J shed 0 bases, with 13 bases lying between them. For the CDR3, the DNA is TGTGCCAGCAGCTTAAGGGCAGGGGTGTTGAACACTGAAGCTTTCTTT. Encoded protein: CASSLRAGVLNTEAFF.

The CDR3 loop is CASSFSGVVDTQYF. The CDR3 nucleotides are TGTGCCAGCAGTTTTAGCGGGGTGGTAGATACGCAGTATTTT. The chain uses TRBV6-1 and TRBJ2-3; 8 nucleotides match TRBD2. After removal of 5 bases from V and 5 bases from J, the junction contained 6 bases not matched to a gene. CDR1 and CDR2 from the germline V gene are MNHNS and SASEGT. CDR3 length: 14 residues.

This chain uses TRBV7-2 with TRBJ2-5; TRBD2 aligns across 8 bases. The CDR3 is made up of 16 amino acids. CDR1 is SGHTA and CDR2 is FQGNSA in the germline V gene. Trimming removed 1 base from V and 4 bases from J; junction bases left unmatched: 8. CDR3: CASSLGGRGAGETQYF. DNA of the CDR3: TGTGCCAGCAGCTTAGGAGGGCGGGGGGCAGGAGAGACCCAGTACTTC.

A few counts support this clone. This chain uses TRBV28 with TRBJ2-7, with 7 positions matching TRBD1. Trimming at V came to 4 bases and at J to 4 bases, leaving 10 bases not matched to a gene. The CDR3 extends over 15 amino acids. Germline V lookup: CDR1 MDHEN, CDR2 SYDVKM. DNA of the CDR3: TGTGCCAGCAGTTCCTCCGGGACAGAGAAGTACGAGCAGTACTTC. Residues: CASSSSGTEKYEQYF. The full variable domain, in which reference TRBV28 and TRBJ2-7 provide the parts outside the CDR3, is DVKVTQSSRYLVKRTGEKVFLECVQDMDHENMFWYRQDPGLGLRLIYFSYDVKMKEKGDIPEGYSVSREKKERFSLILESASTNQTSMYLCASSSSGTEKYEQYFGPGTRLTVT.

Written as DNA, the CDR3 is TGTGCCAGCAGCTTAGCGATGGGGGGAGAGACCCAGTACTTC. Translated, it gives CASSLAMGGETQYF. The chain combines TRBV7-9 with TRBJ2-5; possibly TRBD2 for D (6 bases). The V gene lost 0 bases and the J gene lost 4 bases, with 9 bases spanning the gap. Germline V gene sequence: CDR1 SEHNR, CDR2 FQNEAQ (reference sequence). This CDR3 has 14 residues.

The chain carries TRBV9 and TRBJ1-2, with 7 bases identical to TRBD1. After removal of 4 bases from V and 4 bases from J, the junction contained 13 bases not matched to a gene. Germline CDR1 is SGDLS and CDR2 is YYNGEE. The CDR3 is 16 amino acids. The CDR3 sequence is CASSHGTDSAAYGYTF. CDR3 sequence (DNA): TGTGCCAGCAGCCATGGGACAGACTCCGCTGCCTATGGCTACACCTTC.

The V and J genes are TRBV6-5 and TRBJ1-2; TRBD1 matches at 7 bases. Trimming removed 0 bases from V and 4 bases from J; junction bases left unmatched: 2. The CDR3 has 14 residues. CDR1 is MNHEY, CDR2 SVGAGI, per germline. CDR3 residues: CASSYSGGRYGYTF. The CDR3 DNA reads TGTGCCAGCAGTTACTCAGGGGGCCGCTATGGCTACACCTTC.

This clone was observed once. Other DNA sequences in the same sample also yield this CDR3. The genes are TRBV30 and TRBJ1-1; 7 nucleotides align to TRBD1. V shed 2 bases, J shed 8 bases, and the junction held 11 bases outside the gene matches. Germline V gene lookup returns CDR1 GTSNPN and CDR2 SVGIG (reference sequence). The CDR3 runs to 14 residues. The CDR3 spells CAWSSLTGRTEAFF. The DNA for the CDR3 is TGTGCCTGGAGTTCACTGACAGGGAGGACCGAAGCTTTCTTT.

This chain uses TRBV6-5 with TRBJ1-6; TRBD1 matches at 10 bases. CDR3 length: 14 residues. CDR1 and CDR2 (germline): MNHEY, SVGAGI. Unmatched junction bases numbered 4, after V lost 5 bases and J lost 9 bases. The CDR3 sequence: CASSNGQGVSPLHF. Written as DNA, the CDR3 is TGTGCCAGCAGTAACGGACAGGGGGTTTCACCCCTCCACTTT.